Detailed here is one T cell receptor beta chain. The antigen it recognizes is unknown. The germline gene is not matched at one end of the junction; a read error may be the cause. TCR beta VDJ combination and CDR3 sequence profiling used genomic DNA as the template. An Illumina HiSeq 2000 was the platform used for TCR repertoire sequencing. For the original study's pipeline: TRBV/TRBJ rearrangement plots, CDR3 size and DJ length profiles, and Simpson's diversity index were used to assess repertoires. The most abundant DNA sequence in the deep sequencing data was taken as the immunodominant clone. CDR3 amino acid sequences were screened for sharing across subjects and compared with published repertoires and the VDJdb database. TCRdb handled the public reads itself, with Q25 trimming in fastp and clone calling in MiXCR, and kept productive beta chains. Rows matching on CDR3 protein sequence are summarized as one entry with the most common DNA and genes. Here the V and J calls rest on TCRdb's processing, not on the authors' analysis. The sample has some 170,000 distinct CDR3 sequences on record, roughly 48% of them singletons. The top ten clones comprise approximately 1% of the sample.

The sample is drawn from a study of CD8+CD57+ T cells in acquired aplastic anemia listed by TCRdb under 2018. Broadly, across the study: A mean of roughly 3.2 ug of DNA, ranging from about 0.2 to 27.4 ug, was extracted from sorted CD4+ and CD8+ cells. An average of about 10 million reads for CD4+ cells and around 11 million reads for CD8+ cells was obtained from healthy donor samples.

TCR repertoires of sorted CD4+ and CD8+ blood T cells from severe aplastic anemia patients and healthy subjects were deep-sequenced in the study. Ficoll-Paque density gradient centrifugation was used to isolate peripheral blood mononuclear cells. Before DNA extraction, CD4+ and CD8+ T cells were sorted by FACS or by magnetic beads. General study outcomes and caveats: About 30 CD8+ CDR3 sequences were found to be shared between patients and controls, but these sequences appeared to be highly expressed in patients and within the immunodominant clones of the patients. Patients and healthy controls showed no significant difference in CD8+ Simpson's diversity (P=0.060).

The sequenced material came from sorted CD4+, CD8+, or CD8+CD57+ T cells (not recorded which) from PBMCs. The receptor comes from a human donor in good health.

The CDR3 protein is CASSRQGEIQYF. The sequence in DNA is TGTGCCAGCAGTCGACAGGGAGAGATCCAGTACTTC. The sequence joins TRBV27 to TRBJ2-5, with 7 junctional bases fitting TRBD1. The germline V gene (reference sequence) sets CDR1 to MNHEY and CDR2 to SMNVEV. The CDR3 runs 12 amino acids, cysteine and phenylalanine included. Just CDR3 DNA is preserved here, 36 bases in frame from base 1.